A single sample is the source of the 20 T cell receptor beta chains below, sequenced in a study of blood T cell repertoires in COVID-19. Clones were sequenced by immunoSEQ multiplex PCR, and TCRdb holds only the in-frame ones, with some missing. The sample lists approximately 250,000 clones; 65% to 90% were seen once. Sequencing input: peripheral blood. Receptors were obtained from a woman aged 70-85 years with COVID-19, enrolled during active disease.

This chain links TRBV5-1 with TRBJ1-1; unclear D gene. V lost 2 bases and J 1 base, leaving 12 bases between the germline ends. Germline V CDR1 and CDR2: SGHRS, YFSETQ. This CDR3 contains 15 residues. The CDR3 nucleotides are TGCGCCAGCAGCTTTCGGGAACGGGGGAACACTGAAGCTTTCTTT. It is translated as CASSFRERGNTEAFF.

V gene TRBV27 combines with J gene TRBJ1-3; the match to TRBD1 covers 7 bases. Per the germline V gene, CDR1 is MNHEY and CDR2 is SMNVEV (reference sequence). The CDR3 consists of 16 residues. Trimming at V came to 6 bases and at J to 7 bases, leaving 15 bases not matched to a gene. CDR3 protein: CASRPGQPALRNTIYF. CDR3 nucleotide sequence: TGTGCCAGCAGGCCGGGACAGCCCGCTCTGAGGAACACCATATATTTT.

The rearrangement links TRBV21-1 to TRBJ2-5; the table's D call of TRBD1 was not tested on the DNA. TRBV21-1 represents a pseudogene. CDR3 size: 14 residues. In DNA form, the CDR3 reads TGTGCCAGCAGCAAAGAGCAGGCCCCAGGGACCCAGTACTTC. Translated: CASSKEQAPGTQYF.

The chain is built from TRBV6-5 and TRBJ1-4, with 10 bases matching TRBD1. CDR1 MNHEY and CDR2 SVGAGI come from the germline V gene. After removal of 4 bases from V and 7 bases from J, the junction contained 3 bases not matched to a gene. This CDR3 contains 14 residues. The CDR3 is CASSSGTGVEKLFF. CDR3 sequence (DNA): TGTGCCAGCAGTTCCGGGACAGGGGTTGAAAAACTGTTTTTT.

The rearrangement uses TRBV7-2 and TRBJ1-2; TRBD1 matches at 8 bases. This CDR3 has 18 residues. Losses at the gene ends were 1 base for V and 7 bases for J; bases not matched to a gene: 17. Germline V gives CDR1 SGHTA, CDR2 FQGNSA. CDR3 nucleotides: TGTGCCAGCAGCTTAGTTTTCCGGACAGGGCTCAATTCAGGTGGCTACACCTTC. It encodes CASSLVFRTGLNSGGYTF.

As DNA, the CDR3 is TGTGCCAACGCCGGACTAGCCGACAATGAGCAGTTCTTC. Its translation is CANAGLADNEQFF. The rearrangement uses TRBV7-9 and TRBJ2-1, with TRBD2 identical over 8 bases. The V segment lost 10 bases and the J segment 5 bases; nucleotides outside the gene matches: 7. The CDR3 spans 13 residues. CDR1 and CDR2 (germline): SEHNR, FQNEAQ (reference sequence).

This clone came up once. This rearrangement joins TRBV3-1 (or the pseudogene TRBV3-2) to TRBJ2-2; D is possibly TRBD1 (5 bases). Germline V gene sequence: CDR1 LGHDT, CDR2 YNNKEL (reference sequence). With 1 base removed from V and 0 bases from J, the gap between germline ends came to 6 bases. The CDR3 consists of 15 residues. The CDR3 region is CASSQAGTNTGELFF. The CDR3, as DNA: TGTGCCAGCAGCCAAGCAGGGACGAACACCGGGGAGCTGTTTTTT.

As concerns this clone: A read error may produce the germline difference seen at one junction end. CDR3 region: CAGSLLDGSGGPPGMNTGELFF. The CDR3 nucleotides are TGTGCCGGCAGCCTTTTGGATGGGAGCGGGGGGCCTCCGGGAATGAACACCGGGGAGCTGTTTTTT. The chain has TRBV3-1 (or the pseudogene TRBV3-2) and TRBJ2-2; 9 bases map to TRBD2. The CDR3 sequence is 22 residues long. Looked up from germline, CDR1 is LGHDT and CDR2 is YNNKEL (reference sequence).

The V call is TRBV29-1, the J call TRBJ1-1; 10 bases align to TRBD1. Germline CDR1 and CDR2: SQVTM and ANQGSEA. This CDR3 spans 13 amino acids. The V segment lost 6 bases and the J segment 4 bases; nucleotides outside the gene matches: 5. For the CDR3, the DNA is TGCAGCGTGGGACAGGGGATCAGCACTGAAGCTTTCTTT. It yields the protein CSVGQGISTEAFF. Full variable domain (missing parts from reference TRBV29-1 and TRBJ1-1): SAVISQKPSRDICQRGTSLTIQCQVDSQVTMMFWYRQQPGQSLTLIATANQGSEATYESGFVIDKFPISRPNLTFSTLTVSNMSPEDSSIYLCSVGQGISTEAFFGQGTRLTVV.

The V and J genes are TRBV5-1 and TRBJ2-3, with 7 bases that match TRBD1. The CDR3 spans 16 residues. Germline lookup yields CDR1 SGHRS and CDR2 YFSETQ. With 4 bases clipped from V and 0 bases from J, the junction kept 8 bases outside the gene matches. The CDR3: CASSHGTDASTDTQYF. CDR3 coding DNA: TGCGCCAGCAGCCACGGGACAGACGCTAGCACAGATACGCAGTATTTT.

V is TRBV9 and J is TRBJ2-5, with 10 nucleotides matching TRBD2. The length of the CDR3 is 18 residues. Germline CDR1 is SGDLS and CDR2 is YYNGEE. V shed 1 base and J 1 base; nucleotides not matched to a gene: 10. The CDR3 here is CASSVRSSGGLAQETQYF. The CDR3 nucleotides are TGTGCCAGCAGCGTAAGGTCTAGCGGGGGCTTGGCCCAAGAGACCCAGTACTTC.

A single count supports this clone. CDR3: CASSLEGWNEQFF. CDR3 bases: TGTGCCAGCAGCTTAGAGGGGTGGAATGAGCAGTTCTTC. The chain links TRBV7-2 to TRBJ2-1; a weak D match, TRBD1 (5 bases). This CDR3 comprises 13 residues. V was cut by 1 base and J by 7 bases, with 8 bases left in between. The germline V gene encodes CDR1 SGHTA and CDR2 FQGNSA.

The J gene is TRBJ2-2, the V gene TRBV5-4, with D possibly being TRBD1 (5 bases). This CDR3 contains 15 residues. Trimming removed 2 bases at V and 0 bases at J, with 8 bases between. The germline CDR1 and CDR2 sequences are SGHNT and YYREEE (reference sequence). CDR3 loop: CASSFRTTNTGELFF. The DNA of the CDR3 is TGTGCCAGCAGCTTTAGGACAACGAACACCGGGGAGCTGTTTTTT.

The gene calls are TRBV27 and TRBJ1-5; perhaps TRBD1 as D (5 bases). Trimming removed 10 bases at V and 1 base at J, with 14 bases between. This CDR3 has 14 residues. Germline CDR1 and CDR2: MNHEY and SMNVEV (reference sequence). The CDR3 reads CATWRGGSNQPQHF. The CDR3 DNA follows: TGTGCCACCTGGAGGGGCGGGAGCAATCAGCCCCAGCATTTT.

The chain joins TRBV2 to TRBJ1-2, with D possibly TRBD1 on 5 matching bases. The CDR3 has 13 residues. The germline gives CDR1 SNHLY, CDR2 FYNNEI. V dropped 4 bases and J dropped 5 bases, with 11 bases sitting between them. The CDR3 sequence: CASSVAGSYGYTF. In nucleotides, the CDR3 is TGTGCCAGCAGTGTAGCAGGGAGTTATGGCTACACCTTC. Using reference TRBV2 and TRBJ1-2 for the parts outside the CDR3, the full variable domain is EPEVTQTPSHQVTQMGQEVILRCVPISNHLYFYWYRQILGQKVEFLVSFYNNEISEKSEIFDDQFSVERPDGSNFTLKIRSTKLEDSAMYFCASSVAGSYGYTFGSGTRLTVV.

CDR3 protein: CAWSVAGGRRETQYF. In DNA form, the CDR3 reads TGTGCCTGGAGTGTCGCAGGAGGGAGACGAGAGACCCAGTACTTC. The chain has TRBV30 and TRBJ2-5, with TRBD2 as a possible D gene (6 bases). The CDR3 is made up of 15 amino acids. The V gene lost 0 bases and the J gene lost 4 bases, with 15 bases spanning the gap. Looked up from germline, CDR1 is GTSNPN and CDR2 is SVGIG (reference sequence).

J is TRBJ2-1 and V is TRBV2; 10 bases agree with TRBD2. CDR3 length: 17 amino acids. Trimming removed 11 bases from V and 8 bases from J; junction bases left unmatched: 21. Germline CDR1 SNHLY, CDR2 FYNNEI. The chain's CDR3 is CARGGRSGGLASDEQFF. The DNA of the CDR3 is TGTGCCCGAGGAGGGCGTAGCGGGGGGCTCGCGTCTGATGAGCAGTTCTTC.

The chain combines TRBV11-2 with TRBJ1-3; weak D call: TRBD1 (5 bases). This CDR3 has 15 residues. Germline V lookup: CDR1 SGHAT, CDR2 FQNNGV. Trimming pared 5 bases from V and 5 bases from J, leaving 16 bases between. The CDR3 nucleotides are TGTGCCAGCAGCGCTGCAGGGTCTCTTAGAAACACCATATATTTT. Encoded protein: CASSAAGSLRNTIYF.

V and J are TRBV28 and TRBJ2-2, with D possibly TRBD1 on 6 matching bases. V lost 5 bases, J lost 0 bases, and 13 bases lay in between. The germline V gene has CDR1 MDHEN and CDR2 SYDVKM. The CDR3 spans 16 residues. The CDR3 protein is CASSQTGTSNTGELFF. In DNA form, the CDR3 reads TGTGCCAGCAGTCAAACCGGGACATCGAACACCGGGGAGCTGTTTTTT. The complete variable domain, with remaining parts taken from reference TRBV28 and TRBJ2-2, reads DVKVTQSSRYLVKRTGEKVFLECVQDMDHENMFWYRQDPGLGLRLIYFSYDVKMKEKGDIPEGYSVSREKKERFSLILESASTNQTSMYLCASSQTGTSNTGELFFGEGSRLTVL.

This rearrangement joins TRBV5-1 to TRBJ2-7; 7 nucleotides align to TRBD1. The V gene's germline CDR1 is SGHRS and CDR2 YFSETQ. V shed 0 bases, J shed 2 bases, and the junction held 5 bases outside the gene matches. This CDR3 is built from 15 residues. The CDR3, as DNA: TGCGCCAGCAGCTTGGTCGGGACAGCCCCCTACGAGCAGTACTTC. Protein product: CASSLVGTAPYEQYF.